This T cell receptor (beta chain) was identified during a study of early T cells in non-severe SARS-CoV-2 infection. In TCRdb, the 5' RACE reads were re-called with MiXCR into one record per CDR3 protein. The top ten clones hold 6.5% to 9% of a sample with about 81,000 distinct CDR3 sequences, roughly 6% of them seen once. The CDR3 extends over 15 amino acids. V gave up 5 bases and J gave up 1 base; unmatched junction bases: 5. The V gene's germline CDR1 is SEHNR and CDR2 FQNEAQ (reference sequence). This clonotype was recorded a few times. The gene calls are TRBV7-9 and TRBJ1-1; 9 bases fit TRBD1. The sample comprised whole blood. This TCR came from an adult who was a healthcare worker with PCR-confirmed SARS-CoV-2 infection or an uninfected control (not recorded which). For the CDR3, the DNA is TGTGCCAGCAGCCGACGGGACAGGGAGAACACTGAAGCTTTCTTT. Its protein product is CASSRRDRENTEAFF.